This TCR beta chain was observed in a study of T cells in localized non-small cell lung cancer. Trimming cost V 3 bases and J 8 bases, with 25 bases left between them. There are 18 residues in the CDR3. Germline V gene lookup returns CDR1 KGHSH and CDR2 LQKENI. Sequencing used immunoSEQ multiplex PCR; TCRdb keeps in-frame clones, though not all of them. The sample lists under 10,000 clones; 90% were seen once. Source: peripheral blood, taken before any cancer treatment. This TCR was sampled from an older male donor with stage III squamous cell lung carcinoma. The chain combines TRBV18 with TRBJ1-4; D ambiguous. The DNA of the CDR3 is TGTGCCAGCTCACCGATACCGGACCCCACTACCGGAGGGGAAAAACTGTTTTTT. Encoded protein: CASSPIPDPTTGGEKLFF.